This T cell receptor (beta chain) derives from a study of CXCR3-negative and CXCR3-positive naive CD8 T cells. Whole-study results and caveats: High diversity, comparable across both naive subsets, contrasted with much lower diversity in memory CD8+ cells.

Per the germline V gene, CDR1 is MGHDK and CDR2 is SYGVNS. CDR3 length: 15 amino acids. In preparing the TRB cDNA libraries, 5' RACE with UMI labels was used. TCRdb reprocessed the 5' RACE reads and keeps a single row for each CDR3 protein, giving no DNA. This table holds 43,000 or so distinct CDR3 sequences. In the case of this clonotype: Antigen: not known.

The receptor's source is a human donor in good health. Some clones in this sample may be carry-over from other donors' samples. What was sequenced was naive CXCR3- CD8+ T cells from blood. Sample subset: CD45RO-CCR7+CD27+CD95- naive CD8+ T cells lacking CXCR3 (TNR3-). The chain combines TRBV25-1 with TRBJ1-1; no DNA is available, so the TRBD1 call from TCRdb remains unchecked. The CDR3: CASTSPDLRGTEAFF.